Listed below are T cell receptor beta chains from one sample, sequenced in a study of CD8 T cells in Susac syndrome. MiXCR, applied by TCRdb to the immunoSEQ multiplex PCR reads, yields one record per CDR3 protein. The data contain 150,000 or so distinct CDR3 sequences, just over 90% of them seen just once; the ten biggest clones take up roughly 0.13%. Specimen: CD4+ T cells from PBMCs. These receptors were obtained from a human donor in good health. Each CDR3 is given with its conserved first and last residue. The D gene is left open where the match is weak. Part of the rows lack a size; the others show once, few, many or a class for expanded clones.

V	length	D	J	size	CDR3	DNA
TRBV11-2	15	TRBD1	TRBJ1-1	-	CASSKGTGGFTEAFF	TGTGCCAGCAGCAAAGGGACAGGGGGGTTCACTGAAGCTTTCTTT
TRBV2	13	-	TRBJ2-3	-	CASSEYSTDTQYF	TGTGCCAGCAGTGAATACAGCACAGATACGCAGTATTTT
TRBV30	12	-	TRBJ1-6	-	CACPGGNSPLHF	TGTGCCTGCCCCGGGGGGAATTCACCCCTCCACTTT
TRBV20-1	14	-	TRBJ1-1	-	CSARFGGQNTEAFF	TGCAGTGCTAGATTCGGGGGACAGAACACTGAAGCTTTCTTT
TRBV12-3/TRBV12-4	13	-	TRBJ1-4	-	CASLERANEKLFF	TGTGCCTCCTTGGAAAGGGCTAATGAAAAACTGTTTTTT
TRBV2	14	TRBD1	TRBJ1-2	-	CASIRDSANYGYTF	TGTGCCAGCATCCGGGACAGCGCTAACTATGGCTACACCTTC
TRBV2	15	TRBD1	TRBJ2-2	once	CASTLDRVLPGELFF	TGTGCCAGCACTCTGGACAGGGTCCTTCCCGGGGAGCTGTTTTTT
TRBV7-2	15	-	TRBJ1-5	once	CASSQQGNSNQPQHF	TGTGCCAGCAGCCAACAGGGAAATAGCAATCAGCCCCAGCATTTT
TRBV20-1	12	-	TRBJ2-5	-	CSQTTGKETQYF	TGCAGTCAGACAACAGGGAAAGAGACCCAGTACTTC
TRBV15	14	-	TRBJ1-5	-	CATSWTLTNQPQHF	TGTGCCACCAGTTGGACACTAACAAATCAGCCCCAGCATTTT
TRBV24-1	17	-	TRBJ2-7	-	CATSDFDRGPPSYEQYF	TGTGCCACCAGTGATTTTGACCGGGGGCCTCCCTCCTACGAGCAGTACTTC
TRBV2	13	-	TRBJ2-7	-	CASSEARGGGQYF	TGTGCCAGCAGTGAAGCTCGGGGTGGCGGGCAGTACTTC
TRBV6-6	15	TRBD1	TRBJ1-1	-	CASSYSGQGWAEAFF	TGTGCCAGCAGTTACTCGGGACAGGGTTGGGCTGAAGCTTTCTTT
TRBV3-1	13	-	TRBJ1-5	-	CASSQDLSQPQHF	TGTGCCAGCAGCCAAGATTTGAGCCAGCCCCAGCATTTT
TRBV7-2	16	-	TRBJ1-3	-	CASSPAPMVSGNTIYF	TGTGCCAGCAGCCCAGCCCCGATGGTGTCTGGAAACACCATATATTTT
TRBV20-1	13	-	TRBJ2-3	-	CSAPIAGTDTQYF	TGCAGTGCTCCTATAGCGGGCACAGATACGCAGTATTTT
TRBV29-1	12	-	TRBJ1-3	-	CSAWESGNTIYF	TGCAGCGCCTGGGAATCTGGAAACACCATATATTTT
TRBV9	14	-	TRBJ1-6	-	CASSVGGGDSPLHF	TGTGCCAGCAGCGTAGGGGGAGGGGATTCACCCCTCCACTTT
TRBV5-1	15	-	TRBJ2-1	-	CASSLSQGHYNEQFF	TGCGCCAGCAGCTTGTCACAGGGCCACTACAATGAGCAGTTCTTC